A single sample is the source of the 9 T cell receptor beta chains below, sequenced in a study of T cell responses to AZD1222 COVID-19 vaccine. Sequencing used immunoSEQ multiplex PCR; TCRdb keeps in-frame clones, though not all of them. The sample yields 200,000 to 250,000 clones, around 94% seen once. Here the sequenced sample was peripheral blood, taken 28 days after the second dose of the MenACWY control vaccine. Every receptor here comes from an adult who received the MenACWY meningococcal vaccine as a control.

The V gene is TRBV30, the J gene TRBJ1-1; D possibly corresponds to TRBD1 (6 bases). From germline, CDR1 is GTSNPN and CDR2 SVGIG (reference sequence). CDR3 length equals 11 residues. CDR3 in DNA: TGTGCTCTAGAGGGGGTCACTGAAGCTTTCTTT. It translates to CALEGVTEAFF.

A few counts support this clone. The rearrangement joins TRBV7-8 to TRBJ2-3, with D possibly being TRBD1 (6 bases). Germline V gene data show CDR1 as SGHVS and CDR2 as FQNEAQ. Trimming took off 6 bases at V and 1 base at J, with 14 bases between the two ends. The CDR3 contains 15 residues. In DNA, the CDR3 is TGTGCCAGCAGTTACGGGACAAGCCGCACAGATACGCAGTATTTT. Protein product: CASSYGTSRTDTQYF.

This chain connects TRBV19 to TRBJ2-2; 14 nucleotides line up with TRBD2. The germline gives CDR1 LNHDA, CDR2 SQIVND (reference sequence). The CDR3 has 17 residues. V lost 5 bases to trimming and J lost 7 bases; unmatched junction nucleotides: 9. The CDR3 nucleotides read TGTGCCAGTAGTGCGACTAGCGGGAGGGCCGTAGTCGGGGAGCTGTTTTTT. Amino acid sequence: CASSATSGRAVVGELFF.

The chain carries TRBV7-3 and TRBJ2-3, with D hard to call. Trimming pared 2 bases from V and 2 bases from J, leaving 20 bases between. This CDR3 is built from 18 residues. CDR1 and CDR2 (germline): SGHTA, FQGTGA. This CDR3 reads CASSLYPAFGRDTDTQYF. The DNA of the CDR3 is TGTGCCAGCAGCTTATACCCCGCTTTCGGCAGAGACACAGATACGCAGTATTTT.

This chain uses TRBV2 with TRBJ2-1; TRBD2 is a possible D gene (6 bases). Germline loops: CDR1 SNHLY, CDR2 FYNNEI. This CDR3 region has 16 residues. V was trimmed by 3 bases and J by 5 bases, leaving 17 bases between them. The CDR3 sequence is CASSDWTGAGDNEQFF. CDR3 nucleotides: TGTGCCAGCAGTGACTGGACGGGAGCAGGTGACAATGAGCAGTTCTTC.

In regard to this clone: Other DNA sequences within the sample encode an identical CDR3. The chain joins TRBV4-3 to TRBJ1-2; weak D call: TRBD1 (6 bases). The V end was cut by 0 bases, the J end by 4 bases, with 6 bases between. The CDR3 totals 13 residues. The germline CDR1 and CDR2 sequences are LGHNA and YSLEER. In DNA, the CDR3 is TGCGCCAGCAGCCAAGAACAGGGCTATGGCTACACCTTC. It is translated as CASSQEQGYGYTF.

The chain links TRBV29-1 to TRBJ2-7; 8 bases fit TRBD1. Germline V lookup: CDR1 SQVTM, CDR2 ANQGSEA. With 6 bases clipped from V and 2 bases from J, the junction kept 9 bases outside the gene matches. CDR3 size: 14 residues. The CDR3 sequence is CSVDAGTGAYEQYF. The CDR3, as DNA: TGCAGCGTCGACGCCGGGACAGGCGCCTACGAGCAGTACTTC.

J is TRBJ1-5 and V is TRBV19, with D unresolved. V dropped 3 bases and J dropped 9 bases, with 15 bases sitting between them. The CDR3 contains 14 residues. Germline V CDR1 and CDR2: LNHDA, SQIVND (reference sequence). The CDR3 spells CASSMVPQSWPQHF. CDR3 bases: TGTGCCAGTAGTATGGTTCCTCAATCATGGCCCCAGCATTTT.

The chain carries TRBV11-2 and TRBJ2-5; D is unresolved. This CDR3 region has 13 residues. The germline V and J ends were trimmed by 2 bases and 7 bases, with 11 bases remaining between them. Germline V CDR1 and CDR2: SGHAT, FQNNGV. The CDR3 DNA sequence: TGTGCCAGCAGCTTATTCTTACAGATGACCCAGTACTTC. As protein: CASSLFLQMTQYF.